This T cell receptor beta chain was captured by sequencing in a study of blood T cell repertoires in COVID-19. As for the study in general: From T cells, B-cell-depleted T cells, or PBMCs came the material, which was cDNA or gDNA.

V dropped 4 bases and J dropped 7 bases, with 14 bases sitting between them. The CDR3 contains 14 residues. The germline CDR1 and CDR2 sequences are MNHEY and SMNVEV (reference sequence). As processed by the authors: For nucleated cells, counts were estimated from reference gene primer amplification. Here immunoSEQ multiplex PCR was the method, and the copy in TCRdb shows in-frame clones only, minus some. V, J and clone size are taken as reported in that table, and D and trimming were inferred from the DNA itself. The sample lists 180,000 or so clones; over 75% were seen once. This clone has only one observation.

Sample: PBMCs or T cells enriched from blood (not recorded which). This chain connects TRBV27 to TRBJ1-5, with D possibly matching TRBD1 (5 bases). The origin of this receptor is a man between 45 and 60 years old who had recovered from COVID-19. The CDR3 sequence: CASSSLGGGQPQHF. The CDR3 nucleotides read TGTGCCAGCAGTTCGCTTGGGGGAGGGCAGCCCCAGCATTTT.